The clone carrying this T cell receptor (beta chain) has just one count. Original data processing: Scientists estimated how many nucleated cells there were by amplifying reference gene primers. The method was immunoSEQ multiplex PCR; TCRdb's version includes in-frame clones alone and lacks a portion of them. From that table come the V and J calls and clone size; the DNA was used to work out D and trimming. The repertoire holds approximately 170,000 clones, with about nine tenths as singletons. Trimming took 3 bases from V and 12 from J, leaving 17 bases between them. Germline lookup yields CDR1 MNHEY and CDR2 SMNVEV (reference sequence). The CDR3 is 13 residues long. This entry is derived from a study of blood T cell repertoires in COVID-19. Looking at the study overall: COVID-19 samples, acute and convalescent, were from the United States, Italy and Spain. Sources were T cells, B-cell-depleted T cells, or PBMCs; the material itself was cDNA or gDNA.

This receptor was obtained from a man in his late teens or twenties who had recovered from COVID-19. The sequenced sample was peripheral blood. V and J are TRBV27 and TRBJ1-1; TRBD1 might be the D (5 bases). The CDR3 DNA reads as TGTGCCAGCAGTTTGGGGCTCGGGGGGTGGACTTTCTTT. Encoded protein: CASSLGLGGWTFF.